This T cell receptor beta chain comes out of a study of shared T cell receptors in the human thymus. In the case of this clone: At the DNA level, this CDR3 is encoded by other sequences in the same sample as well.

Germline CDR1 reads SNHLY; CDR2 reads FYNNEI. V dropped 1 base and J dropped 13 bases, with 11 bases sitting between them. The CDR3 totals 13 residues. Assay: immunoSEQ multiplex PCR; the TCRdb copy retains only in-frame clones and omits some. The sample shows hundreds of thousands of clones, over 75% of them seen only once. The same data also went into a second study, on human thymus T cells.

The specimen was thymocytes. The chain joins TRBV2 to TRBJ1-6; a weak D match, TRBD1 (5 bases). The TCR comes from a boy younger than two with a congenital heart defect. In DNA, the CDR3 is TGTGCCAGCAGTGAAGTCGACAGCTCCCCCCTCCACTTT. Translating gives CASSEVDSSPLHF.